This T cell receptor beta chain stems from a study of blood T cell repertoires in COVID-19. At the level of the study: Material from acute and convalescent COVID-19 was sourced from the United States, Italy and Spain. T cells, B-cell-depleted T cells, or PBMCs provided the cDNA or gDNA that served as material.

How the authors handled the data: Amplification of reference gene primers provided the estimated nucleated cell counts. Only in-frame clones appear in the TCRdb table, and some are missing; sequencing was by immunoSEQ multiplex PCR. That table is the source of V, J and clone size, and D and trimming were worked out from the DNA. Of 200,000 to 250,000 clones listed, around 90% are singletons. The sequenced material came from peripheral blood. The origin of this receptor is a man aged 18 to 30 with active or convalescent COVID-19.

CDR3 in DNA: TGTGCCAGCAGCCGAAGAGAAGCGAACACTGAAGCTTTCTTT. Its translation is CASSRREANTEAFF. The chain recombines TRBV3-1 (or the pseudogene TRBV3-2) with TRBJ1-1, with no clear D. The CDR3 has 14 amino acids. The V gene's germline CDR1 is LGHDT and CDR2 YNNKEL (reference sequence). V was pared by 4 bases and J by 1 base, with 10 bases between.